This is a list of T cell receptor beta chains from one sample in a study of control samples from healthy donors and cancer patients. Assay used: immunoSEQ multiplex PCR; TCRdb lists only in-frame clones, some missing. The sample lists around 93,000 clones, 80% to 90% seen once, with about 14% in the top ten. Sequenced sample: blood. These receptors all stem from a young man in good health. Both conserved end residues are part of each CDR3. The order of the fields is J gene, clone size, V gene, D gene, CDR3 DNA, CDR3 protein. A D gene is named only where the DNA matches it firmly. The listing skips clone size in some rows; elsewhere it reads once, few, many or a size class.

TRBJ1-2 NA TRBV21-1 NA TGTGCCAGCAGCAAAAAGATTTACGACAGGGGGCTGTTTAACTATGGCTACACCTTC CASSKKIYDRGLFNYGYTF
TRBJ2-2 few TRBV24-1 NA TGTGCCACCAGTGAGAGCAGGGGAGAGGACACCGGGGAGCTGTTTTTT CATSESRGEDTGELFF
TRBJ2-3 NA TRBV25-1 TRBD2 TGTGCCATTCAACTAGCGGGAAGCGATACGCAGTATTTT CAIQLAGSDTQYF
TRBJ1-3 NA TRBV24-1 TRBD1 TGTGCCACCAGTGATCCGGACAGGGGAAACACCATATATTTT CATSDPDRGNTIYF
TRBJ2-7 NA TRBV30 TRBD2 TGTGCCTGGAGGCGGGGGGGGGTCTACGAGCAGTACTTC CAWRRGGVYEQYF
TRBJ1-3 NA TRBV19 NA TGTGCCAGTAGTCAACAGGGTTTCGGAAACACCATATATTTT CASSQQGFGNTIYF
TRBJ2-7 NA TRBV6-2/TRBV6-3 TRBD2 TGTGCCAGCAGTTACTGGGAGGGTCCGGACGAGCAGTACTTC CASSYWEGPDEQYF
TRBJ1-1 NA TRBV18 NA TGTGCCAGCTCACCACGGACAGCTGAAGCTTTCTTT CASSPRTAEAFF
TRBJ2-1 NA TRBV7-8 NA TGTGCCAGCAGCCCATCCCTCTGGTCGGGGGCGACGTACCCCAATGAGCAGTTCTTC CASSPSLWSGATYPNEQFF
TRBJ2-1 NA TRBV2 TRBD1 TGTGCCAGCCCGGGACAGACCCTAAATGAGCAGTTCTTC CASPGQTLNEQFF
TRBJ1-2 NA TRBV12-3/TRBV12-4 NA TGTGCCAGCAGTCTCTCCAGGGGCTACACCTTC CASSLSRGYTF
TRBJ1-2 NA TRBV29-1 TRBD1 TGCAGCGTGATGGCCCTGACAGGGGCCATTGGGTCCACCTTC CSVMALTGAIGSTF
TRBJ2-1 NA TRBV7-8 NA TGTGCCAGCAGCTTACCCGGGAATCGCAATGAGCAGTTCTTC CASSLPGNRNEQFF
TRBJ2-7 NA TRBV2 TRBD2 TGTGCCAGCACCGGATCGGCTAGCGGGGCTTCCTACGAGCAGTACTTC CASTGSASGASYEQYF
TRBJ2-7 NA TRBV28 TRBD1 TGTGCCAGCACCCGGGACAGGGTTGGAGAGCAGTACTTC CASTRDRVGEQYF
TRBJ2-1 once TRBV9 NA TGTGCCAGCAGCGAAGACCGAGCCTACAATGAGCAGTTCTTC CASSEDRAYNEQFF
TRBJ1-2 NA TRBV19 NA TGTGCCAGTGCCTGGGGTAATCCTAACTATGGCTACACCTTC CASAWGNPNYGYTF
TRBJ2-1 NA TRBV6-2/TRBV6-3 TRBD2 TGTGCCAGCAGTTACTCAGCGGGAGCTTACAATGAGCAGTTCTTC CASSYSAGAYNEQFF
TRBJ2-1 once TRBV11-2 NA TGTGCCAGCAGCTTAGATCGTGAGCAGTTCTTC CASSLDREQFF
TRBJ1-1 NA TRBV27 NA TGTGCCAGCAGAACAAGGACACCTAACACTGAAGCTTTCTTT CASRTRTPNTEAFF
TRBJ1-2 NA TRBV28 NA TGTGCCAGCAGAGCATTAGTTAACTATGGCTACACCTTC CASRALVNYGYTF
TRBJ2-3 NA TRBV11-2 TRBD1 TGTGCCAGCAGCTTAGGCAGGGGGCGGAGAGATACGCAGTATTTT CASSLGRGRRDTQYF
TRBJ1-2 NA TRBV19 NA TGTGCCACCCAGGTGGGGGGCTCTGGCTACACCTTC CATQVGGSGYTF
TRBJ2-1 NA TRBV6-2/TRBV6-3 TRBD2 TGTGCCAGCAGCCCGGGACTAGCGGGAGCACGCCTTAGATCCTACAATGAGCAGTTCTTC CASSPGLAGARLRSYNEQFF
TRBJ1-2 NA TRBV30 TRBD1 TGTGCCTGGAGTCTACAGGGGAACTATGGCTACACCTTC CAWSLQGNYGYTF
TRBJ2-1 NA TRBV28 TRBD1 TGTGCCACTAACGCAGGGGGCTCCTACAATGAGCAGTTCTTC CATNAGGSYNEQFF
TRBJ1-1 NA TRBV29-1 NA TGCAGCGCCTTACAGGGTTGGTTTTCTGAAGCTTTCTTT CSALQGWFSEAFF
TRBJ1-5 NA TRBV6-1 NA TGTGCCAGCAGTAAAGGGGGTCTCCGGGGCAATCAGCCCCAGCATTTT CASSKGGLRGNQPQHF
TRBJ1-4 NA TRBV19 TRBD1 TGTGCCAGTAGTATCCCGTGGACAGGGGGCGTGGGAAAACTGTTTTTT CASSIPWTGGVGKLFF
TRBJ1-4 NA TRBV11-2 NA TGTGCCAGCAGCTTATTTGAAAAACTGTTTTTT CASSLFEKLFF
TRBJ1-1 NA TRBV10-3 NA TGTGCCATCAGTGAGATGGGGAACACTGAAGCTTTCTTT CAISEMGNTEAFF
TRBJ1-5 NA TRBV28 NA TGTGCCAGCAGTTGGCGGGACAATCAGCCCCAGCATTTT CASSWRDNQPQHF
TRBJ1-2 NA TRBV25-1 NA TGTGCCAGCAGTGACGGCTGGGGCTACACCTTC CASSDGWGYTF
TRBJ2-7 NA TRBV27 NA TGTGCCAGCAGTTTATCGAATTACGGGTCCGGGGACGAGCAGTACTTC CASSLSNYGSGDEQYF
TRBJ1-1 NA TRBV19 TRBD1 TGTGCCAGTAGTTTGGGACAGTCGAACACTGAAGCTTTCTTT CASSLGQSNTEAFF
TRBJ1-2 NA TRBV4-3 TRBD1 TGCGCCAGCAGCCAAGATCGGTTGGACAGGGGGTTCTATGGCTACACCTTC CASSQDRLDRGFYGYTF
TRBJ2-5 NA TRBV4-1 NA TGCGCCAGCAGCCAAACCCCACGGTTCGGGGAGACCCAGTACTTC CASSQTPRFGETQYF
TRBJ2-3 NA TRBV29-1 TRBD2 TGCAGCCCCCCAGCTAGCGGGAACAGCACAGATACGCAGTATTTT CSPPASGNSTDTQYF
TRBJ2-1 NA TRBV7-8 TRBD2 TGTGCCAGCAGCTTAGGGGGACTAGCTTGGAATGAGCAGTTCTTC CASSLGGLAWNEQFF
TRBJ2-1 NA TRBV7-2 NA TGTGCCAGCAGCTTAGAGTACAGCGCCCTCCCCGAGGAGCAGTTCTTC CASSLEYSALPEEQFF
TRBJ1-2 NA TRBV4-3 NA TGCGCCAGCAGCCAAGCGCAGGGACTTGACTATGGCTACACCTTC CASSQAQGLDYGYTF
TRBJ2-3 NA TRBV15 NA TGTGCCACCAGCAGAGATCTGGACTACGATACGCAGTATTTT CATSRDLDYDTQYF
TRBJ2-5 NA TRBV5-1 NA TGCGCCAGCAGGGATGGACGAGTGCCCAACGGCCCCGCAGAGACCCAGTACTTC CASRDGRVPNGPAETQYF
TRBJ2-5 NA TRBV7-2 NA TGTGCCAGCAGCTTAACCCCTGGACACGTCCAACAAGAGACCCAGTACTTC CASSLTPGHVQQETQYF
TRBJ2-5 NA TRBV7-9 NA TGTGCCAGCAGCCTCCCCGGGACGCAAGACCACTTC CASSLPGTQDHF
TRBJ2-5 NA TRBV24-1 TRBD2 TGTGCCACCAGTCGGGGGACTAGCGGGACCCAAGAGACCCAGTACTTC CATSRGTSGTQETQYF
TRBJ2-7 NA TRBV27 TRBD1 TGTGCCAGCAGTTTATCAGGGGGCGCGACCTACGAGCAGTACTTC CASSLSGGATYEQYF
TRBJ1-4 NA TRBV4-1 NA TGCGCCAGCAGCCAAGGCGACGGAGGACAGTGGAAACTGTTTTTT CASSQGDGGQWKLFF
TRBJ2-3 NA TRBV6-6 NA TGTGCCAGCACGGGACGGCCCGCAGATACGCAGTATTTT CASTGRPADTQYF
TRBJ2-7 NA TRBV4-1 NA TGCGCCAGCAGCCTACAAGAACGGACAGAAACTAACTACGAGCAGTACTTC CASSLQERTETNYEQYF
TRBJ2-2 NA TRBV12-3/TRBV12-4 NA TGTGCCGTACGGGCCCGCTTCACCGGGGAGCTGTTTTTT CAVRARFTGELFF
TRBJ1-1 NA TRBV2 NA TGTGCCAGCAGTGAAGGTATTTTAACTGAAGCTTTCTTT CASSEGILTEAFF
TRBJ2-5 NA TRBV28 NA TGTGCCAGCAGCCCTCCAGGGGAGACCCAGTACTTC CASSPPGETQYF
TRBJ1-3 NA TRBV9 TRBD1 TGTGCCAGCAGCGACAGGGGGGCTGGAAACACCATATATTTT CASSDRGAGNTIYF
TRBJ2-1 NA TRBV29-1 NA TGCAGCGTTGAAATGTCGGGAGTGTTCAATGAGCAGTTCTTC CSVEMSGVFNEQFF
TRBJ1-1 NA TRBV10-3 NA TGTGCCATCAGTGGGGGCCCGGGAACTGAAGCTTTCTTT CAISGGPGTEAFF